The entry below gives a single T cell receptor beta chain sequence along with its context. The CDR3 sequence is 11 residues long. Trimming left V 3 bases short and J 6 bases short, with 3 bases between. Germline lookup yields CDR1 WSHSY and CDR2 SAAADI. Assay used: immunoSEQ multiplex PCR; TCRdb lists only in-frame clones, some missing. The table shows 250,000 to 350,000 clones, with almost 90% occurring only once. These data originate in a study of blood T cell repertoires in COVID-19. This TCR was recovered from a woman younger than 30 with acute COVID-19. The chain employs TRBV10-2 and TRBJ2-1; D not certain. The sample comprised PBMCs or T cells enriched from blood (not recorded which). CDR3 sequence (DNA): TGCGCCAGCAGTGACATCAATGAGCAGTTCTTC. Translation gives CASSDINEQFF.